This TCR beta chain was sequenced in a study of graft-versus-host responses after intestinal transplantation. Trimming cost V 7 bases and J 3 bases; bases outside gene matches: 1. CDR3 length equals 14 residues. The germline V gene encodes CDR1 SNHLY and CDR2 FYNNEI. This table comes from immunoSEQ multiplex PCR, and its TCRdb copy is limited to in-frame clones, with some not included. The sample contains 75,000 to 95,000 clones, less than 95% of which appear only once. Regarding this clone: What it binds is unknown.

The sequencing here drew on unstimulated CD4+ T cells sorted from spleen or lymph node cells, taken before transplant. The sequence derives from a human donor who was the organ donor for an intestinal transplant. This chain uses TRBV2 with TRBJ2-2, with 11 bases aligning to TRBD1. CDR3 DNA: TGTGCCAGCAAGGGACAGGGGGACACCGGGGAGCTGTTTTTT. Encoded protein: CASKGQGDTGELFF.